This T cell receptor (beta chain) stems from a study of T cell responses to AZD1222 COVID-19 vaccine. CDR1 is LNHDA, CDR2 SQIVND, per germline (reference sequence). V lost 3 bases to trimming and J lost 1 base, with 12 bases between them. CDR3 size: 15 residues. Sequencing used immunoSEQ multiplex PCR; TCRdb keeps in-frame clones, though not all of them. This sample yields approximately 70,000 clones, of which approximately 90% are seen a single time; about 2.4% belongs to the top ten. The starting material was peripheral blood, obtained on day 0 of AZD1222 vaccination. This chain connects TRBV19 to TRBJ1-1, with D uncertain. The TCR comes from an adult in good health. CDR3 sequence: CASSIRLVKNTEAFF. The CDR3 DNA follows: TGTGCCAGTAGTATCCGGCTTGTAAAGAACACTGAAGCTTTCTTT.